The source of this T cell receptor beta chain is a study of shared clonotypes between healthy human individuals. Measured with immunoSEQ multiplex PCR; TCRdb has only the in-frame clones, and not every one. Of hundreds of thousands of clones in the sample, 75% to 85% were seen once. In germline, CDR1 is MNHEY, CDR2 SMNVEV (reference sequence). The V end lost 5 bases, the J end lost 0 bases, and 8 bases lay between the germline ends. This CDR3 comprises 13 residues. What was sequenced was PBMCs. The genes are TRBV27 and TRBJ2-7, with D possibly TRBD1 on 5 matching bases. The source of this sequence is a woman between 40 and 55 years old in good health. Some clones in this sample may be carry-over from other donors' samples. The CDR3 is CASSVTASYEQYF. As DNA, the CDR3 is TGTGCCAGCAGTGTGACAGCCTCCTACGAGCAGTACTTC.